These 30 T cell receptor beta chains originate from one sample sequenced in a study of blood T cell repertoires in COVID-19. Measured with immunoSEQ multiplex PCR; TCRdb has only the in-frame clones, and not every one. The top ten hold 1.1% of the sample, which has about 110,000 clones, 75% to 90% seen once. Sequenced: peripheral blood. The receptors were sampled from a human donor in a cohort sampled during active COVID-19.

The rearrangement uses TRBV6-1 and TRBJ1-1, with TRBD1 as a possible D gene (5 bases). V dropped 3 bases and J dropped 1 base, with 9 bases sitting between them. CDR3 length: 14 amino acids. Germline CDR1 MNHNS, CDR2 SASEGT. The CDR3, as DNA: TGTGCCAGCAGTGACCCCACAGGGAACACTGAAGCTTTCTTT. Translation gives CASSDPTGNTEAFF.

J is TRBJ1-1 and V is TRBV13; tentatively, D is TRBD1 (6 bases). CDR1 and CDR2 from the germline V gene are PRHDT and FYEKMQ (reference sequence). The ends were cut back, 5 bases at V and 1 base at J, with 11 bases in the middle. The CDR3 spans 14 residues. The CDR3 spells CASSPRTANTEAFF. The CDR3 DNA reads TGTGCCAGCAGCCCACGGACAGCGAACACTGAAGCTTTCTTT.

The chain has TRBV24-1 and TRBJ1-5; D is unresolved. The CDR3 covers 14 residues. Germline CDR1 and CDR2: KGHDR and SFDVKD. Deletions cut 8 bases from V and 5 bases from J, with 15 bases between. CDR3 sequence: CATTRVAGYQPQHF. In DNA form, the CDR3 reads TGTGCCACCACTCGGGTGGCGGGTTATCAGCCCCAGCATTTT.

The V call is TRBV15, the J call TRBJ2-1, with 13 bases fitting TRBD2. The V and J ends lost 11 bases and 8 bases, in that order; junction bases with no gene match: 6. The CDR3 is 13 amino acids. CDR1 is LNHNV, CDR2 YYDKDF, per germline (reference sequence). CDR3 DNA: TGTGCCGCCGGGACTAGCGGGAACCATGAGCAGTTCTTC. This gives the protein CAAGTSGNHEQFF.

This clone has just one count. J is TRBJ2-7 and V is TRBV27; D may be TRBD1 (6 bases). Per the germline V gene, CDR1 is MNHEY and CDR2 is SMNVEV (reference sequence). The CDR3 runs 14 residues. V lost 3 bases, J lost 1 base, and 10 bases lay in between. CDR3 amino acids: CASSFYRASYEQYF. The CDR3 coding sequence is TGTGCCAGCAGTTTTTACAGGGCTTCCTACGAGCAGTACTTC.

V gene TRBV6-6 combines with J gene TRBJ2-7; D may be TRBD1 (6 bases). The germline CDR1 and CDR2 sequences are MNHNY and SVGAGI (reference sequence). The CDR3 covers 14 residues. V shed 8 bases and J shed 12 bases, with 26 bases lying between them. CDR3 region: CASRAEKTGTQGYF. DNA for the CDR3: TGTGCCAGCCGTGCTGAAAAGACAGGCACCCAGGGGTACTTC.

This clone was observed once. This chain uses TRBV5-6 with TRBJ1-5; no definite D call. CDR3 length: 15 residues. Trimming took 3 bases from V and 4 from J, leaving 14 bases between them. Looked up from germline, CDR1 is SGHDT and CDR2 is YYEEEE. The CDR3 bases are TGTGCCAGCAGCTCCCTCGGGGAAGCGAATCAGCCCCAGCATTTT. It yields the protein CASSSLGEANQPQHF.

The chain is built from TRBV19 and TRBJ2-7, with 8 nucleotides matching TRBD1. Germline-derived CDR1 and CDR2 are LNHDA and SQIVND (reference sequence). Trimming removed 7 bases from V and 3 bases from J; junction bases left unmatched: 8. This CDR3 contains 14 residues. The CDR3 DNA sequence: TGTGCCAGTAAAGCCGGGACAGGACTCTACGAGCAGTACTTC. This codes for CASKAGTGLYEQYF. Full variable domain (missing parts from reference TRBV19 and TRBJ2-7): DGGITQSPKYLFRKEGQNVTLSCEQNLNHDAMYWYRQDPGQGLRLIYYSQIVNDFQKGDIAEGYSVSREKKESFPLTVTSAQKNPTAFYLCASKAGTGLYEQYFGPGTRLTVT.

This clone was seen just once. This chain joins TRBV5-4 and TRBJ1-2, with D tentatively TRBD1 (5 bases). V was pared by 5 bases and J by 4 bases, with 15 bases between. CDR3 length: 14 residues. Germline lookup yields CDR1 SGHNT and CDR2 YYREEE (reference sequence). This CDR3 is CASRAGRGGYGYTF. The CDR3, as DNA: TGTGCCAGCAGGGCGGGGCGGGGAGGCTATGGCTACACCTTC. The whole variable domain, remainder taken from reference TRBV5-4 and TRBJ1-2, is ETGVTQSPTHLIKTRGQQVTLRCSSQSGHNTVSWYQQALGQGPQFIFQYYREEENGRGNFPPRFSGLQFPNYSSELNVNALELDDSALYLCASRAGRGGYGYTFGSGTRLTVV.

The chain couples TRBV6-5 to TRBJ2-3; a possible D gene is TRBD2 (5 bases). The germline CDR1 and CDR2 sequences are MNHEY and SVGAGI. Deletions cut 6 bases from V and 7 bases from J, with 11 bases between. CDR3 length: 12 amino acids. The DNA for the CDR3 is TGTGCCAGCAGCCTCGACTATAATACGCAGTATTTT. Translation gives CASSLDYNTQYF.

The gene calls are TRBV4-2 and TRBJ2-3; 12 bases agree with TRBD2. The ends lost 3 bases at V and 4 bases at J; junction bases unmatched: 5. The length of the CDR3 is 16 residues. Germline-derived CDR1 and CDR2 are LGHNA and YNFKEQ. This chain's CDR3 is CASSQASGGGPDTQYF. As DNA, the CDR3 is TGTGCCAGCAGCCAGGCTAGCGGGGGGGGACCAGATACGCAGTATTTT.

The CDR3 sequence: CASSRQGARGYTF. CDR3 nucleotide sequence: TGTGCCAGCAGCAGACAGGGGGCAAGGGGCTACACCTTC. The genes are TRBV11-3 and TRBJ1-2; 10 nucleotides match TRBD1. This CDR3 is 13 amino acids long. With V trimmed by 5 bases and J by 8 bases, 5 bases remained unmatched. Germline V gene lookup returns CDR1 SGHNT and CDR2 YENEEA.

This chain links TRBV5-1 with TRBJ2-7; 7 bases are shared with TRBD1. V lost 5 bases, J lost 5 bases, and 13 bases stayed unmatched. This CDR3 spans 15 amino acids. Germline V lookup: CDR1 SGHRS, CDR2 YFSETQ. The CDR3 sequence is CASRPTMTGWDEQYF. DNA of the CDR3: TGCGCCAGCAGACCTACTATGACAGGGTGGGACGAGCAGTACTTC.

The V and J genes are TRBV29-1 and TRBJ1-1; 9 positions match TRBD1. Unmatched junction bases numbered 9, after V lost 7 bases and J lost 6 bases. Germline V gene lookup returns CDR1 SQVTM and CDR2 ANQGSEA. The CDR3 spans 13 residues. The DNA for the CDR3 is TGCAGCGCCGGAGACAGGGGGAGGGCTGAAGCTTTCTTT. Its translation is CSAGDRGRAEAFF.

The genes are TRBV3-1 (or the pseudogene TRBV3-2) and TRBJ1-2, with TRBD1 matching over 7 bases. In germline, CDR1 is LGHDT, CDR2 YNNKEL (reference sequence). The CDR3 is 13 residues long. Trimming took 6 bases from V and 5 from J; bases not matched to a gene: 6. CDR3 loop: CASRTPGQYGYTF. CDR3 nucleotide sequence: TGTGCCAGCAGGACACCGGGACAGTATGGCTACACCTTC.

Turning to this clone: The junction shows a germline mismatch at one end, possibly a read error. This chain joins TRBV7-6 and TRBJ1-1; D might be TRBD1 (5 bases). This CDR3 contains 12 residues. The germline CDR1 and CDR2 sequences are SGHVS and FNYEAQ. CDR3 protein: CASSPLDPQDTF. The CDR3 nucleotides are TGTGCCAGCAGCCCCCTGGACCCACAGGATACTTTT.

The V and J genes are TRBV12-5 and TRBJ2-7; 13 nucleotides agree with TRBD2. Germline values: CDR1 LGHNT, CDR2 FRNRAP. Germline trimming cut 1 base from V and 1 base from J; bases unmatched to any gene: 7. The CDR3 spans 18 residues. The CDR3 nucleotides read TGTGCTAGTGGTTTGGCACCTAAGGGACTAGCGGGATCCTACGAGCAGTACTTC. Its protein is CASGLAPKGLAGSYEQYF.

This clone is a singleton in its sample. The V gene is TRBV5-1, the J gene TRBJ2-5; unclear D gene. The CDR3 sequence is 14 residues long. Trimming left V 0 bases short and J 5 bases short, with 11 bases between. Germline V CDR1 and CDR2: SGHRS, YFSETQ. The CDR3 spells CASSLEPGLETQYF. The CDR3 DNA is TGCGCCAGCAGCTTGGAGCCAGGTCTGGAGACCCAGTACTTC.

The chain is built from TRBV5-6 and TRBJ1-2; a possible D gene is TRBD1 (6 bases). CDR1 is SGHDT and CDR2 is YYEEEE in the germline V gene. V was shortened by 3 bases and J by 6 bases, with 27 bases between the two germline ends. The length of the CDR3 is 18 residues. CDR3 amino acids: CASSSTPVGRGEGDGYTF. CDR3 DNA: TGTGCCAGCAGCTCTACCCCGGTCGGCAGGGGTGAAGGGGATGGCTACACCTTC.

The V and J genes are TRBV27 and TRBJ2-7; D uncertain. CDR3 length: 12 amino acids. Germline CDR1 reads MNHEY; CDR2 reads SMNVEV (reference sequence). V shed 6 bases and J shed 3 bases, with 9 bases lying between them. CDR3 sequence: CASSASYYEQYF. CDR3 DNA sequence: TGTGCCAGCAGCGCCTCCTACTACGAGCAGTACTTC.

This clone appeared a few times. The chain has TRBV4-2 and TRBJ1-6; no firm D call. Trimming removed 6 bases from V and 10 bases from J, with 19 bases in between. CDR3 length: 15 amino acids. CDR1 is LGHNA, CDR2 YNFKEQ, per germline. The CDR3 loop is CASRRTGTGGSPLHF. The CDR3 region has the DNA TGTGCCAGCAGAAGAACCGGAACGGGAGGGTCACCCCTCCACTTT.

This clone was counted between two and nine times. The gene calls are TRBV5-1 and TRBJ1-3; 10 nucleotides agree with TRBD1. The CDR3 runs 17 residues. Germline CDR1 and CDR2: SGHRS and YFSETQ. The V segment lost 1 base and the J segment 0 bases; nucleotides outside the gene matches: 4. The CDR3 region is CASSLRDRGSSGNTIYF. DNA of the CDR3: TGCGCCAGCAGCTTGAGGGACAGGGGCTCCTCTGGAAACACCATATATTTT.

The V and J genes are TRBV9 and TRBJ2-2; 7 nucleotides agree with TRBD1. After removal of 3 bases from V and 6 bases from J, the junction contained 8 bases not matched to a gene. Looked up from germline, CDR1 is SGDLS and CDR2 is YYNGEE. The CDR3 has 15 amino acids. As DNA, the CDR3 is TGTGCCAGCAGCGGGACAGGCGTGCAACCCGGGGAGCTGTTTTTT. As protein: CASSGTGVQPGELFF.

V usage is TRBV19 and J usage is TRBJ2-1, with 9 positions matching TRBD2. Germline loops: CDR1 LNHDA, CDR2 SQIVND (reference sequence). The CDR3 length is 15 residues. With V trimmed by 5 bases and J by 3 bases, 5 bases remained unmatched. The CDR3 reads CASSRSLAGYNEQFF. The CDR3 nucleotides read TGTGCCAGTAGTCGCTCACTAGCGGGCTACAATGAGCAGTTCTTC.

This rearrangement joins TRBV7-9 to TRBJ1-6; D might be TRBD1 (5 bases). Germline V CDR1 and CDR2: SEHNR, FQNEAQ (reference sequence). This CDR3 has 15 amino acids. Between the trimmed V and J ends, which lost 1 base and 6 bases, there was a span of 10 bases. CDR3 coding DNA: TGTGCCAGCAGCTTAGGACAGAACCCTAATTCACCCCTCCACTTT. This translates into CASSLGQNPNSPLHF.

A single count supports this clone. V gene TRBV4-1 combines with J gene TRBJ1-6; TRBD1 aligns across 7 bases. The length of the CDR3 is 16 residues. V was clipped by 0 bases and J by 10 bases; unmatched bases: 9. CDR1 MGHRA and CDR2 YSYEKL come from the germline V gene. The CDR3 coding sequence is TGCGCCAGCAGCCAAGAGGAAGGACAGGTCTCCTCACCCCTCCACTTT. Amino acids: CASSQEEGQVSSPLHF.

The chain carries TRBV7-3 and TRBJ2-6; weak D call: TRBD2 (6 bases). The CDR3 covers 18 residues. CDR1 SGHTA and CDR2 FQGTGA come from the germline V gene. The germline V and J ends were trimmed by 5 bases and 0 bases, with 17 bases remaining between them. The CDR3 DNA is TGTGCCAGCAGCGCGGGACTGCTTTTTACCTCTGGGGCCAACGTCCTGACTTTC. It yields the protein CASSAGLLFTSGANVLTF.

This chain connects TRBV13 to TRBJ1-2; D gene uncertain. Germline-derived CDR1 and CDR2 are PRHDT and FYEKMQ (reference sequence). V lost 3 bases, J lost 0 bases, and 17 bases lay in between. This CDR3 region has 17 residues. CDR3 in DNA: TGTGCCAGCAGCTTCCAACGCGCGGGCCCAGCTAACTATGGCTACACCTTC. It is translated as CASSFQRAGPANYGYTF.

The chain couples TRBV5-1 to TRBJ2-7; the D gene is possibly TRBD2 (6 bases). The V gene lost 2 bases and the J gene lost 2 bases, with 11 bases spanning the gap. The CDR3 extends over 14 amino acids. Germline V gene sequence: CDR1 SGHRS, CDR2 YFSETQ. The CDR3 sequence is CASSLAGVTYEQYF. The CDR3 region has the DNA TGCGCCAGCAGCTTAGCGGGCGTTACCTACGAGCAGTACTTC.

The rearrangement uses TRBV6-2 or TRBV6-3 and TRBJ2-2; D is uncertain. This CDR3 region has 14 residues. Trimming stripped 3 bases from V and 6 bases from J, with 11 bases between. Germline V gene lookup returns CDR1 MNHEY and CDR2 SVGEGT. CDR3 in amino acids: CASSYSVFPGELFF. For the CDR3, the DNA is TGTGCCAGCAGTTATTCGGTCTTCCCCGGGGAGCTGTTTTTT.